This TCR beta chain was sequenced for a study of blood T cell repertoires in COVID-19. Authors' analysis steps: The authors estimated nucleated cell counts from reference gene primer amplification. Clones were sequenced by immunoSEQ multiplex PCR, and TCRdb holds only the in-frame ones, with some missing. That table is the source of V, J and clone size, and D and trimming were worked out from the DNA. Altogether around 310,000 clones are present, 75% to 90% being singletons, with the ten largest covering approximately 9.4%. This CDR3 is 16 amino acids long. Germline CDR1 SNHLY, CDR2 FYNNEI. The V segment lost 3 bases and the J segment 8 bases; nucleotides outside the gene matches: 11.

J is TRBJ2-1 and V is TRBV2; 9 bases map to TRBD2. Sequencing used PBMCs or T cells enriched from blood (not recorded which). The receptor's source is a woman in her forties who had recovered from COVID-19. CDR3 DNA: TGTGCCAGCAGTGATAACAGGGCGGGGGGGTTGGATGAGCAGTTCTTC. It yields the protein CASSDNRAGGLDEQFF.